What follows describes a single TCR beta chain. Trimming took off 4 bases at V and 5 bases at J, with 12 bases between the two ends. The CDR3 loop spans 13 amino acids. Germline values: CDR1 SGHRS, CDR2 YFSETQ. Profiled with immunoSEQ multiplex PCR; TCRdb holds only in-frame clones, not every one. The table includes approximately 470,000 clones, over 75% detected once. The sample comes from a study of blood T cell repertoires in COVID-19. Study-wide context: The cDNA or gDNA used as material had been derived from T cells, B-cell-depleted T cells, or PBMCs.

The sample was peripheral blood. The chain links TRBV5-1 to TRBJ1-2; no firm D call. This TCR was recovered from a human donor in a cohort sampled during active COVID-19. This CDR3 is CASSAGIFYGYTF. CDR3 DNA sequence: TGCGCCAGCAGCGCCGGGATCTTTTATGGCTACACCTTC.